This T cell receptor (beta chain) was captured in a study of T cells in localized non-small cell lung cancer. On this clone itself: As yet, its antigen is unknown.

Study-level results: It remains possible that heterogeneity exists, since only one tumor region was sequenced. Tumor trailed uninvolved adjacent lung in T cell clonality, which peaked there.

There are 16 residues in the CDR3. Germline CDR1 reads SGHTS; CDR2 reads YDEGEE. The V and J ends lost 0 bases and 0 bases respectively, with 9 bases between them. Profiled with immunoSEQ multiplex PCR; TCRdb holds only in-frame clones, not every one. Of under 75,000 clones in the sample, about 90% were seen once. This TCR was recovered from a male donor aged 60 or older with stage III squamous cell lung carcinoma. Specimen: peripheral blood, collected before any cancer treatment. This chain uses TRBV5-8 with TRBJ1-4, with TRBD1 as a possible D gene (5 bases). The CDR3 region is CASSLGRGPTNEKLFF. CDR3 coding DNA: TGTGCCAGCAGCTTGGGGAGGGGCCCAACTAATGAAAAACTGTTTTTT. Variable domain in full (rest from reference TRBV5-8 and TRBJ1-4): EAGVTQSPTHLIKTRGQQATLRCSPISGHTSVYWYQQALGLGLQFLLWYDEGEERNRGNFPPRFSGRQFPNYSSELNVNALELEDSALYLCASSLGRGPTNEKLFFGSGTQLSVL.